Listed below are T cell receptor beta chains from one sample, sequenced in a study of blood T cells in healthy people across ages. MiXCR, applied by TCRdb to the 5' RACE reads, yields one record per CDR3 protein. The sample records roughly 1.6 million distinct CDR3 sequences, roughly 32% being singletons. The specimen was blood. The receptors shown here come from a woman in her 30s in good health. Each CDR3 is given with its conserved first and last residue. Size tells how often a clone was seen (once, few, many) or the class of an expanded clone, and some rows leave it out.

V	J	size	CDR3
TRBV6-5	TRBJ2-5	-	CASRLGLVGETQYF
TRBV7-9	TRBJ2-2	-	CASSSVYSGTGELFF
TRBV7-8	TRBJ2-1	-	CASSFQAYNEQFF
TRBV20-1	TRBJ2-3	many	CSAPRGAYTDTQYF
TRBV20-1	TRBJ2-3	-	CSASHGGDTQYF
TRBV9	TRBJ1-1	few	CASSEGTQNTEAFF
TRBV4-2	TRBJ2-5	few	CASSQGRGAFKEETQYF
TRBV2	TRBJ2-2	-	CASSEWGLARSTGELFF
TRBV4-1	TRBJ2-7	-	CASSQDANLGKNPHYEQYF
TRBV3-1	TRBJ1-1	-	CASSLGATNTEAFF
TRBV6-1	TRBJ2-6	-	CASRPRQGYFSGANVLTF
TRBV6-4	TRBJ2-7	few	CASGGQVPSYEQYF
TRBV7-9	TRBJ1-3	-	CASGIAGNTIYF
TRBV12-3/TRBV12-4	TRBJ2-1	-	CASSLGVISYNEQFF
TRBV7-6	TRBJ2-7	once	CASSLAGTGYKQYF
TRBV7-2	TRBJ1-3	-	CASSLQDSGNTIYF
TRBV10-3	TRBJ1-1	few	CAISRPEQAEAFF
TRBV29-1	TRBJ1-2	-	CSVSTEGNYGYTF
TRBV5-1	TRBJ2-7	few	CASSWTGQGALDEQYF
TRBV29-1	TRBJ1-1	many	CSASQGNGNTEAFF
TRBV7-9	TRBJ2-5	-	CASSLAGFGGQETQYF
TRBV7-8	TRBJ2-5	-	CASSPGTVKQETQYF
TRBV20-1	TRBJ2-5	-	CSARAGGLETQYF
TRBV7-9	TRBJ1-1	-	CASSLGQNEAFF
TRBV11-1	TRBJ2-7	few	CASSPQGAGHEQYF
TRBV20-1	TRBJ2-1	few	CSARIPGTSYYNEQFF
TRBV3-1	TRBJ1-6	-	CASSQETRILNSPLHF
TRBV27	TRBJ2-1	few	CASSTNSGRDLSVFSNEQFF
TRBV4-1	TRBJ2-1	few	CASSQQRGNWDYIPEQFF
TRBV7-9	TRBJ2-5	few	CASSSGLAGAPLRQETQYF
TRBV25-1	TRBJ2-5	-	CASSEWVGKETQYF
TRBV6-2/TRBV6-3	TRBJ1-1	-	CASSYGTGGFVNTEAFF
TRBV5-1	TRBJ1-1	-	CASSPQDRGIAFF
TRBV7-9	-	-	CSSSSEVGYEQYF
TRBV7-8	TRBJ2-5	few	CASKAPGETQYF
TRBV20-1	TRBJ2-2	-	CSARVAGFVGELFF
TRBV3-1	TRBJ1-5	-	CASSPDAEGGSNQPQHF
TRBV7-6	-	few	CASSNSLDGTYEQYF
TRBV15	TRBJ2-3	-	CATSRDPLGDTQYF
TRBV20-1	TRBJ1-2	many	CSARTGEGYTF